Reported below is one T cell receptor (beta chain). This clone was recorded only once. Its specific antigen is unknown. The input lacks base qualities; no much larger clone sits a single base away. These data come from a study of PD-L1 blockade in urothelial cancer (TCRdb year 2017). As for the study more broadly: Therapy was started in about 2014 for all patients, and atezolizumab 1,200 mg was administered intravenously every 3 weeks. Twenty-five of 29 patients were identified as males with urothelial cancer of bladder origin, and a prior smoking history was reported by 18 of 29 patients. Patients had an ECOG performance status of 0 or 1 and had received between 0 and 3 prior chemotherapy regimens. Durable clinical benefit meant progression-free survival longer than 6 months, and TCR features were also tested against progression-free and overall survival. Pretreatment tumor samples, along with matched peripheral blood serially collected before and after atezolizumab treatment, were subjected to TCR sequencing. Blood samples gave median yields of approximately 130,000 T cells and 82,636 unique TCRs, along with a median clonality of approximately 0.08. In the same patients who had TCR sequencing, pretreatment tumors also underwent whole exome sequencing and RNA sequencing. Pretreatment blood TCR-seq was available for 27 to 30 patients, at least one posttreatment blood collection was obtained for around 24 patients, and tumor TCR-seq was available for around 24 patients. Blood samples were analyzed 3 weeks after the start of treatment (second dose) and 6 weeks after the start of treatment. Several patients reached durable clinical benefit, while roughly 22 patients did not. The study was an exploratory multi-omic analysis of somatic, immune and clinical correlates of response to PD-L1 blockade with atezolizumab in urothelial cancer.

Interpreted using the paper, the time point label stands for: pretreatment peripheral blood. A total of about 31 patients with locally advanced or metastatic urothelial carcinoma, treated at Memorial Sloan Kettering on a trial protocol, made up the cohort. Peripheral blood mononuclear cells were collected pretreatment and during treatment, with between 1 and 8 total time points obtained per patient. The Qiagen DNeasy Blood extraction kit was used to purify genomic DNA from total PBMCs and from tumor samples. Collected pretreatment and during treatment, PBMCs were isolated and stored as previously described. Synthetic TCR analog templates were spiked into each PCR so that absolute template abundance could be estimated from read counts. The immunoSEQ assay was used to amplify TCRbeta CDR3 regions from genomic DNA with bias-controlled V and J gene primers. Sequencing of rearranged TCRbeta segments was performed at approximately 20X coverage. Regarding the original processing steps: Sequencing errors were corrected by clustering and CDR3s were annotated against IMGT to assign V, D and J genes. Downstream analyses used only productive TCRbeta rearrangements and left out out-of-frame or stop-codon sequences. Clonality was calculated as one minus the Shannon entropy normalized by the log of the number of unique productive sequences. Clones differing between time points or between blood and tumor were identified by Fisher's exact test with Benjamini-Hochberg correction at adjusted p below 0.01. Here the immuneACCESS table is served through TCRdb, limited to in-frame sequences with V and J called. Missing clones are a known gap in these copies; in checked studies unresolved V genes cover under half, and the rest lacks a known reason. The V and J calls and clone size come from that table; D and trimming were worked out from the DNA. The sample table contains tens of thousands of clones; only one count was recorded for 87% of them. The leading ten clones occupy about 15% of the sample.

What the study reported, not specific to this receptor: Because the sample size was small (n = 29) and many of the analyses were exploratory, the results are meant to be hypothesis-generating. At 3 weeks after the start of treatment, tumor-associated TCR clones in peripheral blood had expanded more in patients with durable benefit (n ≈ 22, p = 0.022). Improved progression-free and overall survival was associated with having pretreatment peripheral blood TCR clonality below the median.

Via the germline V gene, CDR1 is SGDLS and CDR2 YYNGEE. V is shortened by 4 bases, J by 4 bases, and the region joining them spans 14 bases. Measured from the cysteine to the phenylalanine, the CDR3 is 14 residues long. CDR3 DNA only is kept here, 42 bases in frame from base 1. The TCR comes from a woman aged 60-75 years with urothelial cancer. Here the chain combines TRBV9 and TRBJ1-2; there is no confident call for the D gene. The source material was PBMCs, sampled around atezolizumab (anti-PD-L1) treatment. The DNA sequence reads TGTGCCAGCAGCTCTTTCCCCTATGGCTATGGCTACACCTTC. It encodes CASSSFPYGYGYTF.